This T cell receptor (beta chain) was sequenced during a study of identical twins. This clonotype was seen only a few times. TCRdb reanalysed the 5' RACE reads using MiXCR and keeps one entry per CDR3 protein. Found here are 750,000 to 950,000 distinct CDR3 sequences, 10% to 15% of them singletons; the top ten hold around 1.6%. Each donor (without exception) was a healthy Caucasian. This CDR3 contains 14 residues. The germline V gene encodes CDR1 SGHDT and CDR2 YYEEEE. V was cut by 4 bases and J by 8 bases, with 18 bases left in between. The same sample was also used in a study of yellow fever vaccine responses in identical twins.

This sequence was found in a woman under 30 in good health. The V and J genes are TRBV5-6 and TRBJ1-1; possibly TRBD1 for D (5 bases). The sample comprised PBMCs. CDR3 DNA sequence: TGTGCCAGCAGCCCCCCAGCGGGGACTAGGGAAGCTTTCTTT. The encoded protein is CASSPPAGTREAFF.